Listed here are 27 T cell receptor beta chains from one sample, sequenced in a study of resident and recirculating memory T cells in vitiligo. Clones were sequenced by immunoSEQ multiplex PCR, and TCRdb holds only the in-frame ones, with some missing. This sample has roughly 76,000 clones, with 90% to 95% found just once. Sequencing was performed on blood. The receptors derive from a male donor with vitiligo.

This sequence joins TRBV6-6 and TRBJ1-5, with 8 bases fitting TRBD1. Germline assignment: CDR1 MNHNY and CDR2 SVGAGI (reference sequence). This CDR3 contains 13 residues. Trimming removed 5 bases from V and 14 bases from J; junction bases left unmatched: 11. DNA of the CDR3: TGTGCCAGCAGTAGAGACAGGGGAGCGGCCGAGCATTTT. Protein sequence: CASSRDRGAAEHF.

The count of this clone is one. V gene TRBV9 combines with J gene TRBJ2-6; TRBD2 matches at 7 bases. CDR1 is SGDLS and CDR2 is YYNGEE in the germline V gene. The CDR3 is 21 residues long. Trimming removed 0 bases from V and 1 base from J; junction bases left unmatched: 16. CDR3 nucleotide sequence: TGTGCCAGCAGCGTAGAAGGACCCCGGCAGGGAGGGAGGTCTGGGGCCAACGTCCTGACTTTC. Translating it yields CASSVEGPRQGGRSGANVLTF.

The rearrangement joins TRBV7-2 to TRBJ2-7; TRBD1 matches at 8 bases. CDR3 length: 14 residues. Germline lookup yields CDR1 SGHTA and CDR2 FQGNSA. Trimming took 6 bases from V and 2 from J; bases not matched to a gene: 6. CDR3 amino acids: CASSYGTGTYEQYF. CDR3 nucleotides: TGTGCCAGCAGTTATGGGACAGGCACCTACGAGCAGTACTTC.

This clone was picked up a small number of times. The genes are TRBV27 and TRBJ1-1; 11 bases agree with TRBD1. Germline trimming cut 2 bases from V and 5 bases from J; bases unmatched to any gene: 10. The CDR3 spans 17 residues. The germline CDR1 and CDR2 sequences are MNHEY and SMNVEV (reference sequence). The chain's CDR3 is CASSLLGQGAAKTEAFF. In DNA form, the CDR3 reads TGTGCCAGCAGTTTACTTGGACAGGGGGCGGCGAAAACTGAAGCTTTCTTT.

This clone was seen a single time. The chain combines TRBV4-3 with TRBJ1-4; D is ambiguous. The V gene's germline CDR1 is LGHNA and CDR2 YSLEER. The germline V and J ends were trimmed by 2 bases and 5 bases, with 12 bases remaining between them. This CDR3 is 15 amino acids long. The chain's CDR3 is CASSQRRNRNEKLFF. The CDR3 nucleotides are TGCGCCAGCAGCCAAAGGCGGAATCGGAATGAAAAACTGTTTTTT.

This rearrangement joins TRBV19 to TRBJ1-1; D is uncertain. Germline lookup yields CDR1 LNHDA and CDR2 SQIVND (reference sequence). The CDR3 is made up of 13 amino acids. Trimming cost V 4 bases and J 3 bases, with 9 bases left between them. The CDR3 spells CASSKRRDTEAFF. The CDR3 coding sequence is TGTGCCAGTAGTAAGAGGAGGGACACTGAAGCTTTCTTT.

CDR3 DNA: TGTGCCATCAACCCAGCCGTCGGGGGCACTGAAGCTTTCTTT. It translates to CAINPAVGGTEAFF. The rearrangement uses TRBV10-3 and TRBJ1-1, with D perhaps TRBD1 (5 bases). V was clipped by 7 bases and J by 4 bases, with 16 bases between them. The CDR3 is made up of 14 amino acids. Germline V CDR1 and CDR2: ENHRY, SYGVKD.

In this sample, this clone turned up once. CDR3: CASSAQSSSYEQYF. The CDR3 DNA follows: TGTGCCAGCAGCGCCCAGTCTAGCTCCTACGAGCAGTACTTC. The V and J genes are TRBV9 and TRBJ2-7; D call uncertain. The CDR3 covers 14 residues. Trimming took 3 bases from V and 0 from J, leaving 10 bases between them. The germline CDR1 and CDR2 sequences are SGDLS and YYNGEE.

This clone was found a few times. The chain employs TRBV10-3 and TRBJ1-3; the D is unclear. Per the germline V gene, CDR1 is ENHRY and CDR2 is SYGVKD. The length of the CDR3 is 12 residues. Trimming stripped 2 bases from V and 8 bases from J, with 7 bases between. The DNA for the CDR3 is TGTGCCATCAGTGAGAACGGGGACACCATATATTTT. This gives the protein CAISENGDTIYF.

This clone was counted once. The CDR3, as DNA: TGCAGCGTGGAACAGGGGGCTAATGAAAAACTGTTTTTT. Translating it yields CSVEQGANEKLFF. This rearrangement joins TRBV29-1 to TRBJ1-4; 8 bases map to TRBD1. Germline V CDR1 and CDR2: SQVTM, ANQGSEA. The ends lost 6 bases at V and 3 bases at J; junction bases unmatched: 3. There are 13 residues in the CDR3.

This clone was seen a single time. V is TRBV11-2 and J is TRBJ1-2, with 8 bases matching TRBD1. The trim removed 5 bases at V and 0 bases at J, leaving 11 bases unmatched. The CDR3 has 17 residues. The germline V gene has CDR1 SGHAT and CDR2 FQNNGV. The CDR3 spells CASSTRSTGAANYGYTF. For the CDR3, the DNA is TGTGCCAGCAGCACCCGATCGACAGGGGCCGCTAACTATGGCTACACCTTC.

The chain couples TRBV7-2 to TRBJ2-3; TRBD1 might be the D (5 bases). The germline gives CDR1 SGHTA, CDR2 FQGNSA. CDR3 size: 12 residues. The V end was cut by 4 bases, the J end by 5 bases, with 7 bases between. The CDR3 is CASSSGQDTQYF. CDR3 bases: TGTGCCAGCAGCTCCGGACAAGATACGCAGTATTTT.

The rearrangement joins TRBV19 to TRBJ1-5; possibly TRBD1 for D (6 bases). CDR1 LNHDA and CDR2 SQIVND come from the germline V gene (reference sequence). V lost 8 bases to trimming and J lost 5 bases, with 19 bases between them. The CDR3 loop spans 15 amino acids. For the CDR3, the DNA is TGTGCCAGTTCAAGAGTAGGGGGGGGAGATCAGCCCCAGCATTTT. Translation: CASSRVGGGDQPQHF. Using reference TRBV19 and TRBJ1-5 for the parts outside the CDR3, the full variable domain is DGGITQSPKYLFRKEGQNVTLSCEQNLNHDAMYWYRQDPGQGLRLIYYSQIVNDFQKGDIAEGYSVSREKKESFPLTVTSAQKNPTAFYLCASSRVGGGDQPQHFGDGTRLSIL.

The gene calls are TRBV2 and TRBJ2-4; D perhaps matches TRBD1 (6 bases). CDR3 length equals 15 residues. The germline V gene encodes CDR1 SNHLY and CDR2 FYNNEI. V lost 2 bases, J lost 6 bases, and 14 bases lay in between. The CDR3 nucleotides read TGTGCCAGCAGTGAACAGGGGTTCAGGAGAAACATTCAGTACTTC. This sequence encodes CASSEQGFRRNIQYF.

V and J are TRBV7-9 and TRBJ2-7, with D possibly TRBD1 on 6 matching bases. This CDR3 is built from 13 residues. V was pared by 10 bases and J by 1 base, with 14 bases between. CDR1 and CDR2 from the germline V gene are SEHNR and FQNEAQ (reference sequence). The CDR3 reads CAISQDRSYEQYF. The CDR3 DNA sequence: TGTGCCATCTCCCAGGACAGATCCTACGAGCAGTACTTC.

The V gene is TRBV6-1, the J gene TRBJ2-2, with D unclear. CDR3 size: 15 residues. Germline V gene sequence: CDR1 MNHNS, CDR2 SASEGT. The V and J ends lost 1 base and 1 base respectively, with 7 bases between them. In DNA, the CDR3 is TGTGCCAGCAGTGAAGTGAGTTGGAACACCGGGGAGCTGTTTTTT. This encodes CASSEVSWNTGELFF.

CDR3 DNA sequence: TGTGCCAGCAGCTTGGCCTTGGACAGCTTTAACTATGGCTACACCTTC. It yields the protein CASSLALDSFNYGYTF. The chain carries TRBV5-6 and TRBJ1-2, with D perhaps matching TRBD1 (6 bases). With 0 bases removed from V and 1 base from J, the gap between germline ends came to 13 bases. The germline CDR1 and CDR2 sequences are SGHDT and YYEEEE. The CDR3 is 16 amino acids. Filled out from reference TRBV5-6 and TRBJ1-2, the complete variable domain reads DAGVTQSPTHLIKTRGQQVTLRCSPKSGHDTVSWYQQALGQGPQFIFQYYEEEERQRGNFPDRFSGHQFPNYSSELNVNALLLGDSALYLCASSLALDSFNYGYTFGSGTRLTVV.

V usage is TRBV13 and J usage is TRBJ2-2; possibly TRBD1 for D (8 bases). The V and J ends lost 6 bases and 3 bases respectively, with 14 bases between them. The CDR3 has 15 residues. From germline, CDR1 is PRHDT and CDR2 FYEKMQ (reference sequence). CDR3 region: CASRAGTGHTGELFF. DNA for the CDR3: TGTGCCAGCAGAGCGGGGACAGGCCACACCGGGGAGCTGTTTTTT. The full variable domain, in which reference TRBV13 and TRBJ2-2 provide the parts outside the CDR3, is AAGVIQSPRHLIKEKRETATLKCYPIPRHDTVYWYQQGPGQDPQFLISFYEKMQSDKGSIPDRFSAQQFSDYHSELNMSSLELGDSALYFCASRAGTGHTGELFFGEGSRLTVL.

This clone showed up just a few times. The DNA for the CDR3 is TGTGCCAGTAGTATCGGTCGGGACAATTTTCGAGAGACCCAGTACTTC. This gives the protein CASSIGRDNFRETQYF. The chain couples TRBV19 to TRBJ2-5; a possible D gene is TRBD1 (6 bases). The V end lost 3 bases, the J end lost 4 bases, and 18 bases lay between the germline ends. The CDR3 runs 16 residues. CDR1 is LNHDA, CDR2 SQIVND, per germline (reference sequence).

The chain employs TRBV29-1 and TRBJ1-2; D is unresolved. Germline CDR1 and CDR2: SQVTM and ANQGSEA. The CDR3 totals 13 residues. V was shortened by 6 bases and J by 0 bases, with 11 bases between the two germline ends. This chain's CDR3 is CSVTEGANYGYTF. CDR3 sequence (DNA): TGCAGCGTAACAGAGGGAGCTAACTATGGCTACACCTTC.

The rearrangement joins TRBV7-2 to TRBJ1-2, with TRBD1 matching 12 bases. Trimming removed 6 bases from V and 7 bases from J; junction bases left unmatched: 6. This CDR3 is built from 14 residues. From germline, CDR1 is SGHTA and CDR2 FQGNSA. CDR3 in amino acids: CASRWGQGAGGYTF. The CDR3 region has the DNA TGTGCCAGCAGGTGGGGACAGGGGGCCGGTGGCTACACCTTC.

The chain carries TRBV6-6 and TRBJ2-7; D gene unclear. CDR1 and CDR2 from the germline V gene are MNHNY and SVGAGI (reference sequence). V shed 7 bases and J shed 2 bases, with 9 bases lying between them. The CDR3 length is 12 residues. The CDR3 spells CASTQVPYEQYF. CDR3 in DNA: TGTGCCAGCACGCAGGTTCCCTACGAGCAGTACTTC.

This clone has only one observation. The V call is TRBV5-1, the J call TRBJ2-3; D is possibly TRBD1 (6 bases). With 3 bases removed from V and 0 bases from J, the gap between germline ends came to 14 bases. The germline CDR1 and CDR2 sequences are SGHRS and YFSETQ. This CDR3 region has 16 residues. In DNA form, the CDR3 reads TGCGCCAGCAGCTCGCAACAGGGTCCTAGCACAGATACGCAGTATTTT. Encoded protein: CASSSQQGPSTDTQYF.

The J gene is TRBJ1-6, the V gene TRBV7-3, with 7 bases that match TRBD1. The CDR3 runs 16 residues. J gave up 8 bases and V 1 base, and 8 bases lay outside the gene matches. Germline V gene lookup returns CDR1 SGHTA and CDR2 FQGTGA. The CDR3 nucleotides are TGTGCCAGCAGCTTAAAACCCAGGGGGAGAGATTCACCCCTCCACTTT. It translates to CASSLKPRGRDSPLHF.

The chain combines TRBV19 with TRBJ2-7; D might be TRBD2 (6 bases). In germline, CDR1 is LNHDA, CDR2 SQIVND (reference sequence). Trimming removed 3 bases at V and 7 bases at J, with 10 bases between. This CDR3 has 12 amino acids. Here the CDR3 DNA reads TGTGCCAGTAGTATCCATGGGGGGGAGCAGTACTTC. It codes for CASSIHGGEQYF. The variable domain in full, with the rest retrieved from reference TRBV19 and TRBJ2-7, is DGGITQSPKYLFRKEGQNVTLSCEQNLNHDAMYWYRQDPGQGLRLIYYSQIVNDFQKGDIAEGYSVSREKKESFPLTVTSAQKNPTAFYLCASSIHGGEQYFGPGTRLTVT.

The rearrangement uses TRBV7-2 and TRBJ2-7; D not certain. Germline values: CDR1 SGHTA, CDR2 FQGNSA. V lost 3 bases to trimming and J lost 3 bases, with 15 bases between them. This CDR3 has 15 amino acids. CDR3 sequence (DNA): TGTGCCAGCAGCTTGTCCGGGTTCAAGCTCTACGAGCAGTACTTC. This gives the protein CASSLSGFKLYEQYF.

V usage is TRBV5-6 and J usage is TRBJ1-1, with TRBD1 as a possible D gene (6 bases). CDR3 length equals 14 residues. Germline V gene sequence: CDR1 SGHDT, CDR2 YYEEEE. V was trimmed by 1 base and J by 10 bases, leaving 17 bases between them. In nucleotides, the CDR3 is TGTGCCAGCAGCTTGCGTCACAGGGAGGGTACAGCTTTCTTT. It specifies CASSLRHREGTAFF.